Listed below are T cell receptor beta chains from one sample, sequenced in a study of cytomegalovirus exposure and HLA in healthy donors. Sequenced by immunoSEQ multiplex PCR; TCRdb stores in-frame clones only, minus some. This table holds around 180,000 clones, 75% to 90% found once. Sequencing was carried out using PBMCs. Receptors were obtained from a boy aged 2 to 10 in good health and CMV-seronegative. CDR3s include the opening cysteine and the closing phenylalanine or tryptophan. D genes are given only for firm matches. Clone sizes are given selectively: once, few, many, or a class where the clone is expanded.

NA	TRBV4-2	TRBD2	TRBJ2-7	CASSQDGTSGGEQYF	TGTGCCAGCAGCCAAGACGGGACTAGCGGGGGGGAGCAGTACTTC
NA	TRBV19	NA	TRBJ1-1	CASSINRRNTEAFF	TGTGCCAGTAGTATAAACAGACGGAACACTGAAGCTTTCTTT
NA	TRBV18	NA	TRBJ2-5	CASSPSLEETQYF	TGTGCCAGCTCACCATCGCTGGAGGAGACCCAGTACTTC
few	TRBV28	NA	TRBJ1-5	CASSPYESSNQPQHF	TGTGCCAGCAGTCCGTACGAGAGTAGCAATCAGCCCCAGCATTTT
NA	TRBV27	NA	TRBJ2-7	CASSLGTGVFEQYF	TGTGCCAGCAGTTTAGGGACGGGAGTCTTCGAGCAGTACTTC
once	TRBV2	TRBD1	TRBJ1-2	CASSPLGTGDGYTF	TGTGCCAGCAGTCCACTAGGGACAGGGGATGGCTACACCTTC
NA	TRBV5-4	TRBD1	TRBJ1-1	CASSLQGASTEAFF	TGTGCCAGCAGCTTGCAGGGGGCGAGCACTGAAGCTTTCTTT
NA	TRBV7-3	NA	TRBJ1-1	CASSPSGGMAEAFF	TGTGCCAGCAGCCCTTCGGGAGGGATGGCTGAAGCTTTCTTT
few	TRBV5-1	TRBD2	TRBJ2-5	CASSLTGTSGRETQYF	TGCGCCAGCAGCTTGACCGGGACTAGCGGGCGGGAGACCCAGTACTTC
NA	TRBV7-2	NA	TRBJ2-1	CASSPTRRSEQFF	TGTGCCAGCAGCCCCACCAGGAGGAGTGAGCAGTTCTTC